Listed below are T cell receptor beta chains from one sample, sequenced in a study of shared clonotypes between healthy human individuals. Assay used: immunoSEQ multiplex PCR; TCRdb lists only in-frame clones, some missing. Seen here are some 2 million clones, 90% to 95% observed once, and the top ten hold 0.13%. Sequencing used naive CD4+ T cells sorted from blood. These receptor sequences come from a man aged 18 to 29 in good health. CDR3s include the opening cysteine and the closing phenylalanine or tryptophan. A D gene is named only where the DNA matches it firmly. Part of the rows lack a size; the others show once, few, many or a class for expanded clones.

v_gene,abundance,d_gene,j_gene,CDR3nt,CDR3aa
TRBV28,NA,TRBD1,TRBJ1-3,TGTGCCAGCAGTAGGGGGAAACAGGGGAACTGGGACACCATATATTTT,CASSRGKQGNWDTIYF
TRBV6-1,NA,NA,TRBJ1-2,TGTGCCAGCAGTGAAATGGAGGAGCGGGGCTACACCTTC,CASSEMEERGYTF
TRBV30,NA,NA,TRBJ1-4,TGTGCCTGTCAGGGAACGAGGACTAATGAAAAACTGTTTTTT,CACQGTRTNEKLFF
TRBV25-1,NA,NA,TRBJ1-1,TGTGCCAGCAGTCGCACCACAGTCAACACTGAAGCTTTCTTT,CASSRTTVNTEAFF
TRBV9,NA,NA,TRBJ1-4,TGTGCCAGCAGCGAGGTGGGCAGGGAAAAAGGTGAAAAACTGTTTTTT,CASSEVGREKGEKLFF
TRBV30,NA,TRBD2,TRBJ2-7,TGTGCCTGGAGTACTGGGACTAGCGGTGGCTACGAGCAGTACTTC,CAWSTGTSGGYEQYF
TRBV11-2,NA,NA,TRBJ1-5,TGTGCCAGCAGTTCTCAGGGGAACCAGCCCCAGCATTTT,CASSSQGNQPQHF
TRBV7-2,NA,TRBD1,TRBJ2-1,TGTGCCAGCAGCTCCCGACAGGGGTGGCGGGATGAGCAGTTCTTC,CASSSRQGWRDEQFF
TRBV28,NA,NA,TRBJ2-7,TGTGCCAGCAGTTTATTTGGAGTGGGGGGGCCCTACGAGCAGTACTTC,CASSLFGVGGPYEQYF
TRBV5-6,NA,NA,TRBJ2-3,TGTGCCAGCAGCTCGTTTCAGGACCCCGCTAGCACAGATACGCAGTATTTT,CASSSFQDPASTDTQYF
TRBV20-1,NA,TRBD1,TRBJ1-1,TGCAGTGCGATGGGACAGACTGAAGCTTTCTTT,CSAMGQTEAFF
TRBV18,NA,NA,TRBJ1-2,TGTGCCAGCTCACCTGGAGGGGCGCTGGACTATGGCTACACCTTC,CASSPGGALDYGYTF
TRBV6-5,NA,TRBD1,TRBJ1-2,TGTGCCAGCACCCTTTTGGGACAGGGAGACGGCTACACCTTC,CASTLLGQGDGYTF
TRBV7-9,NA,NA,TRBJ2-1,TGTGCCAGCAGCCCCCGGGACGGCGGTGGCCGCTACAATGAGCAGTTCTTC,CASSPRDGGGRYNEQFF
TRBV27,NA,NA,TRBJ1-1,TGTGCCAGCAGTTTAGATCTCCTGAACACTGAAGCTTTCTTT,CASSLDLLNTEAFF
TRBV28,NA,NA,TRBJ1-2,TGTGCCAGCAGTAACCCCATGGGGACGGCCTTCGGCTACACCTTC,CASSNPMGTAFGYTF
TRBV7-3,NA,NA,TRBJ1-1,TGTGCCAGCAGCTTAGGGGTAGCGGGTACTGAAGCTTTCTTT,CASSLGVAGTEAFF
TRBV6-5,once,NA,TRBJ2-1,TGTGCCAGCAGTTACGGGAGTATCAATGAGCAGTTCTTC,CASSYGSINEQFF
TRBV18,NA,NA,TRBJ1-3,TGTGCCAGCTCACCACAGGGCCCCTACTCTGGAAACACCATATATTTT,CASSPQGPYSGNTIYF
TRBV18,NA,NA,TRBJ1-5,TGTGCCAGCTCACCGGACAGCCGTAATCAGCCCCAGCATTTT,CASSPDSRNQPQHF
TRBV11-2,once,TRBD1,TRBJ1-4,TGTGCCAGCAGCTCGAGGACAGGGGGCACAGTTGAAAAACTGTTTTTT,CASSSRTGGTVEKLFF
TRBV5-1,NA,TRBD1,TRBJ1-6,TGCGCCAGCAGCTTGGCGGGACAGGGAAGATCACCCCTCCACTTT,CASSLAGQGRSPLHF
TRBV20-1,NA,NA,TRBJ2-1,TGCAGTGCTGAAAGGGATACCGAGCAGTTCTTC,CSAERDTEQFF
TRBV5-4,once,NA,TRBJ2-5,TGTGCCAGCAGCTCCCGGGGCCCCGGCGAGACCCAGTACTTC,CASSSRGPGETQYF
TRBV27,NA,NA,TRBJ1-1,TGTGCCAGCATGAATGCGGGTAAAGGCACTGAAGCTTTCTTT,CASMNAGKGTEAFF
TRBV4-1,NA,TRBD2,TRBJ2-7,TGCGCCAGCAGCTCGGGGGGGGCAGGGTCCTACGAGCAGTACTTC,CASSSGGAGSYEQYF
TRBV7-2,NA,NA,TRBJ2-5,TGTGCCAGCAGCTACACAATTCAAGAGACCCAGTACTTC,CASSYTIQETQYF
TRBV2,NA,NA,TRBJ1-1,TGTGCCAGCAGTGCATTCTCGACAGGTGAAGCTTTCTTT,CASSAFSTGEAFF
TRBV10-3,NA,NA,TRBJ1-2,TGTGCCATCAGTGCGGGCGGGGGCCCTGACTATGGCTACACCTTC,CAISAGGGPDYGYTF
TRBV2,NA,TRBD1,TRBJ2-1,TGTGCCAGCAGTGAAGACAGGGGTAACTACAATGAGCAGTTCTTC,CASSEDRGNYNEQFF
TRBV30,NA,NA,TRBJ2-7,TGTGCCTGGAATCGGGCCACCTACCAATACGAGCAGTACTTC,CAWNRATYQYEQYF
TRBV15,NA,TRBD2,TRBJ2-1,TGTGCCACAAACCAAGGACTAGCGGGACGTATGAGCTCCTACAATGAGCAGTTCTTC,CATNQGLAGRMSSYNEQFF
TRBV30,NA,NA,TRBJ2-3,TGTGCCTGGAGTGTACGGGAGCGACCGTTTGCAGTGGGCTCCGTCACAGATACGCAGTATTTT,CAWSVRERPFAVGSVTDTQYF
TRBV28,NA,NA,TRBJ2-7,TGTGCCAGCAGTTCCTCTCACTACGAGCAGTACTTC,CASSSSHYEQYF
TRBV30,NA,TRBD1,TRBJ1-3,TGTGCCTGGAGGAATACAGGGGCTCAAGGAAACACCATATATTTT,CAWRNTGAQGNTIYF
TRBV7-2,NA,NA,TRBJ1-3,TGTGCCAGCTCCGCTGGAAACACCATATATTTT,CASSAGNTIYF
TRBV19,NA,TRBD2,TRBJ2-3,TGTGCCAGTAGTGTGACTAGCGGGAGGGCCACGCAGTATTTT,CASSVTSGRATQYF
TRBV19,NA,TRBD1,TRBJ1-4,TGTGCCAGCCGCCTCGTGGCTGGGACAGCAACTAATGAAAAACTGTTTTTT,CASRLVAGTATNEKLFF
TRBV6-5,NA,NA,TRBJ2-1,TGTGCCAGCAGTTACGAGGTCTCGTCCAGGTACAATGAGCAGTTCTTC,CASSYEVSSRYNEQFF
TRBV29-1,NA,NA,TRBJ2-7,TGCAGCGTAATACCCAGGGAGCCGACCTACGAGCAGTACTTC,CSVIPREPTYEQYF
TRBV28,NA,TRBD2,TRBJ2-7,TGTGCCAGCGTTGGGAGGGCGGGGGTTCCCTACGAGCAGTACTTC,CASVGRAGVPYEQYF
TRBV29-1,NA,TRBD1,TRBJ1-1,TGCAGCGTTGAAGTCGCGACAGGGGGCACTGAAGCTTTCTTT,CSVEVATGGTEAFF
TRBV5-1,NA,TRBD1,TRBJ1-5,TGCGCCAGCAGCTTGGTGTCAGGGGGCGACGAGCCCCAGCATTTT,CASSLVSGGDEPQHF